These T cell receptor beta chains were read from a single sample in a study of T cell responses to AZD1222 COVID-19 vaccine. Produced via immunoSEQ multiplex PCR; TCRdb's table is partial and in-frame only. The sample has 130,000 or so clones, approximately 91% seen once; the top ten hold approximately 1.6%. The sequences come from peripheral blood, collected on day 0 of AZD1222 vaccination. These receptors were collected from an adult in good health. CDR3s include the opening cysteine and the closing phenylalanine or tryptophan. Fields, in order: D gene, V gene, J gene, clone size, CDR3 protein, CDR3 DNA. D genes are given only for firm matches. The listing skips clone size in some rows; elsewhere it reads once, few, many or a size class.

TRBD2	TRBV5-1	TRBJ2-1	NA	CASSLGHLAGGYYNEQFF	TGCGCCAGCAGCTTGGGCCACCTAGCGGGGGGTTACTACAATGAGCAGTTCTTC
NA	TRBV28	TRBJ2-7	NA	CATTSEVYSYEQYF	TGTGCCACCACGAGCGAAGTATACTCCTACGAGCAGTACTTC
NA	TRBV3-1/TRBV3-2	TRBJ1-2	NA	CASSPRGINYGYTF	TGTGCCAGCAGCCCACGGGGTATCAACTATGGCTACACCTTC
NA	TRBV6-4	TRBJ1-5	NA	CASSAMGSNQPQHF	TGTGCCAGCAGTGCGATGGGAAGCAATCAGCCCCAGCATTTT
NA	TRBV5-1	TRBJ1-2	NA	CASSLAETLGGYTF	TGCGCCAGCAGCTTAGCAGAGACCCTGGGGGGCTACACCTTC
NA	TRBV7-9	TRBJ2-3	NA	CASSLAASGDTQYF	TGTGCCAGCAGCTTAGCCGCCAGCGGAGATACGCAGTATTTT
TRBD2	TRBV24-1	TRBJ2-1	NA	CATSDQTSGTINEQFF	TGTGCCACCAGTGACCAGACTAGCGGGACGATCAATGAGCAGTTCTTC
NA	TRBV19	TRBJ1-2	NA	CASSIGLYYGYTF	TGTGCCAGTAGTATCGGTCTCTACTATGGCTACACCTTC
NA	TRBV6-4	TRBJ1-6	NA	CASAGHYNSPLHF	TGTGCCAGCGCGGGACACTATAATTCACCCCTCCACTTT
NA	TRBV4-3	TRBJ1-2	NA	CASSQDRVGQTGYTF	TGCGCCAGCAGCCAAGATCGCGTCGGACAGACTGGCTACACCTTC
NA	TRBV12-3/TRBV12-4	TRBJ2-3	NA	CASSFRTDTQYF	TGTGCCAGCAGTTTTAGAACAGATACGCAGTATTTT
NA	TRBV7-2	TRBJ1-2	NA	CASSYQTAGSQLRDGYTF	TGTGCCAGCAGCTATCAAACGGCAGGGTCCCAATTGAGGGATGGCTACACCTTC
NA	TRBV7-6	TRBJ2-2	NA	CASSLNSYTGELFF	TGTGCCAGCAGCTTAAACAGTTACACCGGGGAGCTGTTTTTT
NA	TRBV7-2	TRBJ2-3	many	CASITGRPGDTQYF	TGTGCCAGCATCACGGGACGACCAGGGGATACGCAGTATTTT
NA	TRBV18	TRBJ2-3	NA	CASSPNPHGLHPNRPQYF	TGTGCCAGCTCACCTAACCCCCATGGACTGCACCCAAACCGCCCGCAGTATTTT
NA	TRBV15	TRBJ1-5	NA	CATSRDYGNQPQHF	TGTGCCACCAGCAGAGATTATGGCAATCAGCCCCAGCATTTT
TRBD2	TRBV28	TRBJ2-7	NA	CASSLTRTSGRYEQYF	TGTGCCAGCAGTCTTACCCGGACTAGCGGGAGATACGAGCAGTACTTC
NA	TRBV23-1	TRBJ1-2	NA	CASGEWYGYTF	TGCGCCAGCGGCGAGTGGTATGGCTACACCTTC
TRBD1	TRBV5-1	TRBJ1-2	NA	CASSLATGVGGYTF	TGCGCCAGCAGCTTGGCCACAGGGGTGGGCGGCTACACCTTC
TRBD2	TRBV28	TRBJ2-7	NA	CASSLILAEDEQYF	TGTGCCAGCAGTTTGATACTAGCGGAAGACGAGCAGTACTTC
NA	TRBV9	TRBJ1-4	NA	CASSGDGAQGGLFF	TGTGCCAGCAGCGGAGACGGGGCTCAAGGGGGACTGTTTTTT
TRBD1	TRBV10-3	TRBJ1-5	NA	CAISPGTGVPGQPQHF	TGTGCCATCAGCCCCGGGACAGGGGTCCCCGGTCAGCCCCAGCATTTT
TRBD1	TRBV24-1	TRBJ2-3	NA	CATSDPGQGVSTGTQYF	TGTGCCACCAGTGACCCGGGACAGGGGGTATCCACAGGGACGCAGTATTTT
TRBD1	TRBV4-3	TRBJ2-2	NA	CASSQGQGNGELFF	TGCGCCAGCAGCCAGGGACAGGGCAACGGGGAGCTGTTTTTT
NA	TRBV20-1	TRBJ2-1	NA	CSASGLADRGGEQFF	TGCAGTGCTAGTGGACTAGCGGACAGGGGGGGTGAGCAGTTCTTC